One and the same sample provided the 23 T cell receptor beta chains below, sequenced in a study of post-analysis software for immune sequencing data. Study-wide results and caveats: Roughly five TRBV segments were more frequent in patients than controls; TRBV5-6, TRBV5-1 and TRBV20-1 belonged to this group.

The library was made from cDNA and included unique molecular identifiers. One entry per CDR3 protein results from TCRdb running MiXCR on the PCR reads. The sample includes around 400,000 distinct CDR3 sequences, more than 30% of them seen just once. The antigens of these receptors remain unknown. The sequenced sample was blood. These receptor sequences come from a girl aged 2 to 10 with multiple sclerosis.

This chain connects TRBV7-3 to TRBJ2-5; 9 bases are shared with TRBD1. This CDR3 spans 13 amino acids. The V gene end was trimmed by 8 bases and the J gene end by 5 bases; junction bases not matched to a gene: 6. From germline, CDR1 is SGHTA and CDR2 FQGTGA. The CDR3 loop is CASGTDRGETQYF. As DNA, the CDR3 is TGTGCCAGCGGAACGGACAGGGGTGAGACCCAGTACTTC.

This clonotype was seen more than once but under ten times. J is TRBJ2-3 and V is TRBV5-1; 12 bases are shared with TRBD2. The CDR3 spans 16 residues. V shed 4 bases and J 3 bases; nucleotides not matched to a gene: 6. Germline V lookup: CDR1 SGHRS, CDR2 YFSETQ. The CDR3 bases are TGCGCCAGCAGCACCAGACTAGCGGGAGAAACAGATACGCAGTATTTT. Residues: CASSTRLAGETDTQYF. The full variable domain, rest sourced from reference TRBV5-1 and TRBJ2-3, is KAGVTQTPRYLIKTRGQQVTLSCSPISGHRSVSWYQQTPGQGLQFLFEYFSETQRNKGNFPGRFSGRQFSNSRSEMNVSTLELGDSALYLCASSTRLAGETDTQYFGPGTRLTVL.

This clonotype has just a few counts. The chain couples TRBV5-1 to TRBJ2-1; TRBD2 agrees at 11 bases. Germline V lookup: CDR1 SGHRS, CDR2 YFSETQ. The CDR3 runs 15 residues. Trimming removed 7 bases from V and 0 bases from J; junction bases left unmatched: 3. Written as DNA, the CDR3 is TGCGCCAGCCGACTAGCGGGGACCTCCTACAATGAGCAGTTCTTC. It yields the protein CASRLAGTSYNEQFF.

This clonotype came up many times. This chain uses TRBV5-1 with TRBJ2-1; no clear D gene. The CDR3 sequence is 12 residues long. Trimming stripped 2 bases from V and 8 bases from J, with 8 bases between. The germline gives CDR1 SGHRS, CDR2 YFSETQ. The CDR3 bases are TGCGCCAGCAGCTTCCTAGGCTATGAGCAGTTCTTC. Its translation is CASSFLGYEQFF.

The V gene is TRBV6-6, the J gene TRBJ1-5; a weak D match, TRBD1 (5 bases). This CDR3 spans 13 amino acids. The V end was cut by 11 bases, the J end by 3 bases, with 14 bases between. Looked up from germline, CDR1 is MNHNY and CDR2 is SVGAGI (reference sequence). In DNA form, the CDR3 reads TGTGCCTCGGGCGGGACTATCAATCAGCCCCAGCATTTT. This translates into CASGGTINQPQHF.

This chain uses TRBV4-1 with TRBJ2-7; 7 bases align to TRBD2. The CDR3 runs 16 residues. CDR1 and CDR2 from the germline V gene are MGHRA and YSYEKL. Trimming removed 0 bases from V and 5 bases from J; junction bases left unmatched: 10. The CDR3 protein is CASSQEGRLAAHEQYF. The CDR3 DNA is TGCGCCAGCAGCCAAGAAGGGCGACTAGCAGCCCACGAGCAGTACTTC.

The chain joins TRBV7-9 to TRBJ1-1; D is possibly TRBD1 (6 bases). V was clipped by 6 bases and J by 1 base, with 12 bases between them. The CDR3 length is 14 residues. The germline CDR1 and CDR2 sequences are SEHNR and FQNEAQ (reference sequence). The CDR3 is CASSLQGRNTEAFF. CDR3 bases: TGTGCCAGCAGTTTACAGGGCAGGAACACTGAAGCTTTCTTT.

The J gene is TRBJ2-3, the V gene TRBV28; D tentatively reads TRBD1 or TRBD2 (6 bases each). Germline-derived CDR1 and CDR2 are MDHEN and SYDVKM. CDR3 length: 12 residues. The ends were cut back, 9 bases at V and 5 bases at J, with 12 bases in the middle. The CDR3 sequence: CARRRGLDTQYF. Here the CDR3 DNA reads TGTGCCAGGAGACGGGGGCTAGATACGCAGTATTTT.

This clonotype appeared a few times. The rearrangement uses TRBV5-5 and TRBJ2-7; D unclear. V was pared by 4 bases and J by 3 bases, with 17 bases between. This CDR3 spans 15 amino acids. Germline V gives CDR1 SGHKS, CDR2 YYEKEE (reference sequence). For the CDR3, the DNA is TGTGCCAGCAGCCATAAAACCCCAGGTCTCTACGAGCAGTACTTC. Protein sequence: CASSHKTPGLYEQYF.

This clonotype was counted between two and nine times. An end of the junction does not agree with germline; a read error may underlie this. The V and J genes are TRBV20-1 and TRBJ2-4; TRBD2 aligns across 9 bases. Judging by the DNA end, TRBJ2-7 fits better; the J call may be wrong. Germline values: CDR1 DFQATT, CDR2 SNEGSKA (reference sequence). The CDR3 sequence is 14 residues long. As DNA, the CDR3 is TGCGGTGCTAGAGCTAAGACTAGCGGCTACGAGCAGTACTTC. Translation gives CGARAKTSGYEQYF.

The V and J genes are TRBV5-1 and TRBJ1-2; unclear D gene. Germline V gives CDR1 SGHRS, CDR2 YFSETQ. With 2 bases removed from V and 3 bases from J, the gap between germline ends came to 8 bases. This CDR3 region has 13 residues. As DNA, the CDR3 is TGCGCCAGCAGCTTCGAGACCGACTATGGCTACACCTTC. Protein product: CASSFETDYGYTF.

This clonotype occurred a few times. The chain carries TRBV28 and TRBJ2-1; 7 nucleotides align to TRBD1. J gave up 5 bases and V 4 bases, and 5 bases lay outside the gene matches. CDR1 is MDHEN, CDR2 SYDVKM, per germline. CDR3 size: 14 residues. This chain's CDR3 is CASSYGQVNNEQFF. In DNA, the CDR3 is TGTGCCAGCAGTTATGGACAGGTAAACAATGAGCAGTTCTTC.

The V gene is TRBV6-5, the J gene TRBJ2-7; 8 nucleotides agree with TRBD1. CDR1 is MNHEY and CDR2 is SVGAGI in the germline V gene. The trim removed 2 bases at V and 3 bases at J, leaving 3 bases unmatched. CDR3 length: 14 residues. The CDR3 here is CASSYDRGHYEQYF. The CDR3 coding sequence is TGTGCCAGCAGTTACGACAGGGGTCACTACGAGCAGTACTTC.

The J gene is TRBJ2-5, the V gene TRBV27; TRBD1 is a possible D gene (6 bases). V was pared by 3 bases and J by 6 bases, with 11 bases between. This CDR3 contains 13 residues. Germline CDR1 and CDR2: MNHEY and SMNVEV (reference sequence). In nucleotides, the CDR3 is TGTGCCAGCAGTTTGAGGGGGACCCAGACCCAGTACTTC. Translating gives CASSLRGTQTQYF.

The chain couples TRBV20-1 to TRBJ1-6; TRBD1 might be the D (6 bases). The V gene lost 3 bases and the J gene lost 6 bases, with 15 bases spanning the gap. This CDR3 contains 15 residues. CDR1 is DFQATT and CDR2 is SNEGSKA in the germline V gene (reference sequence). This CDR3 reads CSASPTRTVNSPLHF. The CDR3 nucleotides read TGCAGTGCTAGTCCGACCAGGACAGTTAATTCACCCCTCCACTTT.

This clonotype is classed as medium-sized (0.01 to 0.1%). The genes are TRBV27 and TRBJ2-3; no firm D call. Germline values: CDR1 MNHEY, CDR2 SMNVEV (reference sequence). The CDR3 length is 18 residues. V shed 1 base and J shed 5 bases, with 22 bases lying between them. The CDR3 spells CASSLFPPRHNFRDTQYF. The CDR3 coding sequence is TGTGCCAGCAGTTTATTTCCACCCAGACACAACTTTCGAGATACGCAGTATTTT.

This clonotype has only a few counts. V gene TRBV24-1 combines with J gene TRBJ2-1, with D possibly TRBD1 on 5 matching bases. In germline, CDR1 is KGHDR, CDR2 SFDVKD. The CDR3 has 15 amino acids. Trimming stripped 3 bases from V and 5 bases from J, with 13 bases between. The chain's CDR3 is CATSDMTAPNNEQFF. The CDR3 coding sequence is TGTGCCACCAGTGATATGACAGCCCCGAACAATGAGCAGTTCTTC.

The rearrangement links TRBV20-1 to TRBJ2-7; 7 positions agree with TRBD2. The germline CDR1 and CDR2 sequences are DFQATT and SNEGSKA (reference sequence). The V gene end was trimmed by 7 bases and the J gene end by 9 bases; junction bases not matched to a gene: 9. The CDR3 loop spans 11 amino acids. This chain's CDR3 is CSVDAAGRQYF. The CDR3 DNA is TGCAGTGTCGACGCAGCGGGAAGGCAGTACTTC.

CDR3 DNA: TGTGCCAGCAGTTACACGGGACAGGGGCGACCGTACGAGCAGTACTTC. As protein: CASSYTGQGRPYEQYF. The rearrangement uses TRBV6-2 or TRBV6-3 and TRBJ2-7; 10 nucleotides line up with TRBD1. Trimming at V came to 2 bases and at J to 4 bases, leaving 8 bases not matched to a gene. The CDR3 has 16 residues. Germline values: CDR1 MNHEY, CDR2 SVGEGT.

The table lists this clonotype with a few counts. V and J are TRBV12-3 or TRBV12-4 and TRBJ2-7, with 7 nucleotides matching TRBD1. The CDR3 is 17 residues long. With 6 bases clipped from V and 3 bases from J, the junction kept 17 bases outside the gene matches. The CDR3 spells CASRPGQTYSLFYEQYF. CDR3 DNA: TGTGCCAGCAGGCCGGGACAGACTTACTCCCTTTTCTACGAGCAGTACTTC.

The genes are TRBV9 and TRBJ2-3, with 8 bases aligning to TRBD2. Germline V lookup: CDR1 SGDLS, CDR2 YYNGEE. The V and J ends lost 4 bases and 6 bases, in that order; junction bases with no gene match: 13. CDR3 length equals 16 residues. CDR3 sequence: CASSTRAGVVGDTQYF. The CDR3 nucleotides are TGTGCCAGCAGCACCCGAGCGGGAGTAGTGGGGGATACGCAGTATTTT. The variable domain in full, with the rest retrieved from reference TRBV9 and TRBJ2-3, is DSGVTQTPKHLITATGQRVTLRCSPRSGDLSVYWYQQSLDQGLQFLIQYYNGEERAKGNILERFSAQQFPDLHSELNLSSLELGDSALYFCASSTRAGVVGDTQYFGPGTRLTVL.

A word on this clonotype: The conserved final phenylalanine or tryptophan is absent from the CDR3, which likely points to a read error. The rearrangement joins TRBV20-1 to TRBJ1-1; no reliable D call. This CDR3 has 9 residues. Germline values: CDR1 DFQATT, CDR2 SNEGSKA (reference sequence). CDR3 bases: TGCAGTGCTATCCCTGAGGCTTTCTTG. Its protein product is CSAIPEAFL.

This clonotype showed up just a few times. V and J are TRBV15 and TRBJ2-5; maybe TRBD2 (6 bases). The end of the DNA is better explained by TRBJ2-7, so the J call may be wrong. This CDR3 contains 14 residues. Germline assignment: CDR1 LNHNV and CDR2 YYDKDF (reference sequence). The CDR3 loop reads CATSAGRGTYEQYF. The CDR3 nucleotides are TGTGCCACCAGCGCCGGGAGAGGGACCTACGAGCAGTACTTC.